Here is one T cell receptor (beta chain) with its context. Its target is not known. This sample was included in a study of T cell responses to AZD1222 COVID-19 vaccine. This table comes from immunoSEQ multiplex PCR, and its TCRdb copy is limited to in-frame clones, with some not included. This sample has 150,000 to 200,000 clones; around 92% occur once, and the top ten carry less than 1.5%. Germline lookup yields CDR1 SNHLY and CDR2 FYNNEI. V shed 5 bases and J shed 0 bases, with 11 bases lying between them. The CDR3 contains 15 residues. Study findings and constraints: Donors, mostly white British, included more females; clonal diversity was possibly underestimated. There were repertoire samples only from the period after the peak T cell response. Vaccine-associated CD4 TCRs spanned spike, dominant at 160-218 and 743-854.

The receptor comes from an adult in good health. The chain links TRBV2 to TRBJ1-3; D gene uncertain. The sample was peripheral blood, taken on day 0 of AZD1222 vaccination. CDR3: CASSSTISSGNTIYF. CDR3 bases: TGTGCCAGCAGTTCTACTATAAGCTCTGGAAACACCATATATTTT.